This T cell receptor beta chain was observed in a study of blood T cell repertoires in COVID-19. At the level of the study: The United States, Italy and Spain provided the acute and convalescent COVID-19 samples.

The repertoire was sequenced with immunoSEQ multiplex PCR; TCRdb's copy has only in-frame clones and lacks some. Here the sample spans approximately 200,000 clones, about 81% being singletons. This clone came up once. Trimming took off 8 bases at V and 8 bases at J, with 9 bases between the two ends. The CDR3 is made up of 10 amino acids. The germline V gene encodes CDR1 KGHSH and CDR2 LQKENI. The genes are TRBV18 and TRBJ1-2, with D perhaps matching TRBD1 (5 bases). The TCR was taken from a man aged 40-49 years who had recovered from COVID-19. The sequencing input was PBMCs or T cells enriched from blood (not recorded which). The CDR3 bases are TGTGCCAGCCAGGGTTGGGGCTACACCTTC. The encoded protein is CASQGWGYTF.